This TCR beta chain was retrieved from a study of CD8 T cells in Susac syndrome. Germline V gene lookup returns CDR1 MNHNS and CDR2 SASEGT. The V and J ends lost 5 bases and 6 bases respectively, with 11 bases between them. The CDR3 length is 12 residues. While serving as controls, healthy donors were matched for age and sex. TEMRA cells underwent FACS enrichment and CD8+ and CD4+ T cells underwent negative isolation. Random hexamers were used to reverse transcribe the RNA input (about 0.45 to 1 ug). immunoSEQ multiplex PCR amplified TCR beta CDR3 across 54 Vbeta, 13 Jbeta. TCRdb reanalysed the immunoSEQ multiplex PCR reads using MiXCR and keeps one entry per CDR3 protein. Here the sample spans 130,000 to 150,000 distinct CDR3 sequences, roughly 94% being singletons.

The clonotype comes from a human donor in good health. Sequenced input: CD4+ T cells from PBMCs. The chain links TRBV6-1 to TRBJ2-7, with a weak D call TRBD1 (6 bases). In DNA, the CDR3 is TGTGCCAGCAGTCTGGGACATCGCGAGCAGTACTTC. Amino acids: CASSLGHREQYF.